This T cell receptor beta chain was identified during a study of long-term antiretroviral therapy in people with HIV. Concerning this clone itself: The antigen remains undetermined.

Study-level points and caveats: CDR3 lengths in HIV samples spanned a narrower range than controls. Someone took the blood between about 2003 and 2017, maybe while older ART regimens were in use.

An immunoSEQ assay, version v3.0, was performed at survey level. Sequencing had a target that covered about 35,000-55,000 T-cell genomes per sample. Data came from immunoSEQ multiplex PCR; TCRdb stores just in-frame clones and leaves some out. Of tens of thousands of clones listed, about 95% were seen once; the top ten hold around 2%. This TCR came from a man under 40 with HIV. This material consisted of unsorted PBMCs, taken around 6.6 years after starting antiretroviral therapy.

CDR3 sequence reads: CASSRTSGRNEQFF. DNA for the CDR3: TGTGCCAGCAGCAGGACTAGCGGGAGGAATGAGCAGTTCTTC. This chain connects TRBV9 to TRBJ2-1, with 14 bases identical to TRBD2. The germline V gene encodes CDR1 SGDLS and CDR2 YYNGEE. J gave up 7 bases and V 4 bases, and 1 base lay outside the gene matches. The CDR3 length is 14 residues.